This entry lists 18 T cell receptor beta chains sequenced from one sample in a study of blood T cell repertoires in COVID-19. Data came from immunoSEQ multiplex PCR; TCRdb stores just in-frame clones and leaves some out. The table lists about 300,000 clones, around 90% of them singletons. The sample taken for sequencing was peripheral blood. These receptors all come from a man between 65 and 85 years old with acute or convalescent COVID-19.

The chain recombines TRBV28 with TRBJ2-4; 8 bases map to TRBD1. Germline V lookup: CDR1 MDHEN, CDR2 SYDVKM. The CDR3 is 16 residues long. V was pared by 0 bases and J by 3 bases, with 4 bases of the junction left unmatched. CDR3 sequence reads: CASSLWTGAFKNIQYF. The DNA of the CDR3 is TGTGCCAGCAGTTTATGGACAGGGGCTTTCAAAAACATTCAGTACTTC.

The V and J genes are TRBV4-3 and TRBJ2-4; no clear D. Germline V lookup: CDR1 LGHNA, CDR2 YSLEER. V was cut by 0 bases and J by 0 bases, with 9 bases left in between. This CDR3 has 16 residues. The CDR3 nucleotides read TGCGCCAGCAGCCAAGATACGGAGAGAGCCAAAAACATTCAGTACTTC. Its translation: CASSQDTERAKNIQYF.

The chain has TRBV29-1 and TRBJ1-1; D uncertain. V lost 5 bases, J lost 8 bases, and 12 bases lay in between. The CDR3 is made up of 11 amino acids. Per the germline V gene, CDR1 is SQVTM and CDR2 is ANQGSEA. The CDR3 coding sequence is TGCAGCGTTCTAATTCCCGAGGAAGCTTTCTTT. Encoded protein: CSVLIPEEAFF.

The rearrangement links TRBV2 to TRBJ1-2, with TRBD1 matching over 10 bases. J gave up 4 bases and V 6 bases, and 8 bases lay outside the gene matches. Germline V lookup: CDR1 SNHLY, CDR2 FYNNEI. The CDR3 contains 15 residues. CDR3 loop: CASSQDRGRGYGYTF. CDR3 bases: TGTGCCAGCAGCCAAGACAGGGGGCGAGGCTATGGCTACACCTTC. Using reference TRBV2 and TRBJ1-2 for the parts outside the CDR3, the full variable domain is EPEVTQTPSHQVTQMGQEVILRCVPISNHLYFYWYRQILGQKVEFLVSFYNNEISEKSEIFDDQFSVERPDGSNFTLKIRSTKLEDSAMYFCASSQDRGRGYGYTFGSGTRLTVV.

This rearrangement joins TRBV30 to TRBJ1-1, with TRBD1 identical over 11 bases. Germline values: CDR1 GTSNPN, CDR2 SVGIG (reference sequence). Losses at the gene ends were 3 bases for V and 0 bases for J; bases not matched to a gene: 6. The CDR3 contains 16 residues. CDR3 sequence (DNA): TGTGCCTGGAGGGGACAGGGGGTTCTGGTGAACACTGAAGCTTTCTTT. This encodes CAWRGQGVLVNTEAFF.

The chain carries TRBV5-1 and TRBJ2-3; 7 bases fit TRBD1. The germline CDR1 and CDR2 sequences are SGHRS and YFSETQ. V was pared by 4 bases and J by 0 bases, with 8 bases of the junction left unmatched. This CDR3 is 16 amino acids long. CDR3 bases: TGCGCCAGCAGCCCGACCCCGGGACAGAGCACAGATACGCAGTATTTT. Its protein product is CASSPTPGQSTDTQYF.

CDR3 protein: CASKEAGGSSYEQYF. CDR3 DNA: TGTGCCAGCAAGGAGGCGGGGGGAAGCTCCTACGAGCAGTACTTC. This chain joins TRBV6-5 and TRBJ2-7; 8 positions match TRBD2. The germline gives CDR1 MNHEY, CDR2 SVGAGI. J gave up 0 bases and V 7 bases, and 8 bases lay outside the gene matches. The CDR3 runs 15 residues.

The chain joins TRBV5-1 to TRBJ2-5, with 9 bases matching TRBD1. V shed 6 bases and J 7 bases; nucleotides not matched to a gene: 7. The germline CDR1 and CDR2 sequences are SGHRS and YFSETQ. The CDR3 totals 13 residues. The CDR3 DNA reads as TGCGCCAGCACCTTACAGGGGGCAGGGACCCAGTACTTC. Its translation: CASTLQGAGTQYF. The complete variable domain, with remaining parts taken from reference TRBV5-1 and TRBJ2-5, reads KAGVTQTPRYLIKTRGQQVTLSCSPISGHRSVSWYQQTPGQGLQFLFEYFSETQRNKGNFPGRFSGRQFSNSRSEMNVSTLELGDSALYLCASTLQGAGTQYFGPGTRLLVL.

The chain couples TRBV29-1 to TRBJ1-1, with TRBD1 as a possible D gene (5 bases). V lost 7 bases, J lost 3 bases, and 18 bases lay in between. This CDR3 region has 14 residues. Per the germline V gene, CDR1 is SQVTM and CDR2 is ANQGSEA. Here the CDR3 reads CSAPRWGGDTEAFF. CDR3 nucleotide sequence: TGCAGCGCCCCGAGGTGGGGGGGGGACACTGAAGCTTTCTTT. Together with reference TRBV29-1 and TRBJ1-1, the CDR3 gives the full variable domain: SAVISQKPSRDICQRGTSLTIQCQVDSQVTMMFWYRQQPGQSLTLIATANQGSEATYESGFVIDKFPISRPNLTFSTLTVSNMSPEDSSIYLCSAPRWGGDTEAFFGQGTRLTVV.

The rearrangement uses TRBV6-5 and TRBJ1-2; TRBD1 is a possible D gene (5 bases). The V gene's germline CDR1 is MNHEY and CDR2 SVGAGI. Trimming took off 4 bases at V and 4 bases at J, with 10 bases between the two ends. CDR3 length: 13 residues. CDR3 DNA: TGTGCCAGCAGTTCAACAGGTTCCTATGGCTACACCTTC. Amino acids: CASSSTGSYGYTF.

The chain couples TRBV6-2 or TRBV6-3 to TRBJ1-2; 7 bases match TRBD1. CDR3 length equals 17 residues. The trim removed 2 bases at V and 4 bases at J, leaving 13 bases unmatched. Germline values: CDR1 MNHEY, CDR2 SVGEGT. CDR3 loop: CASSYRPGQKPTYGYTF. Written as DNA, the CDR3 is TGTGCCAGCAGTTACCGACCGGGACAGAAACCCACCTATGGCTACACCTTC.

The DNA of the CDR3 is TGTGCCAGCAGTTTAGTAAGGAACAGGGCAACTGAAGCTTTCTTT. This encodes CASSLVRNRATEAFF. V is TRBV28 and J is TRBJ1-1; perhaps TRBD1 as D (6 bases). CDR3 length: 15 residues. V lost 2 bases to trimming and J lost 5 bases, with 15 bases between them. CDR1 MDHEN and CDR2 SYDVKM come from the germline V gene.

Many counts were recorded for this clone. The chain couples TRBV2 to TRBJ1-6, with 10 bases matching TRBD1. J lost 11 bases, V lost 7 bases, and 2 bases had no gene match. The CDR3 length is 12 residues. Germline lookup yields CDR1 SNHLY and CDR2 FYNNEI. CDR3 loop: CASTGTGAPLHF. The CDR3 coding sequence is TGTGCCAGCACCGGGACAGGGGCACCCCTCCACTTT.

V gene TRBV7-8 combines with J gene TRBJ2-2, with D possibly matching TRBD1 (6 bases). The CDR3 runs 12 residues. Per germline, CDR1 SGHVS and CDR2 FQNEAQ. V lost 5 bases and J lost 12, with 13 bases in between. The CDR3 coding sequence is TGTGCCAGCAGCCCCCGACAGGACAAGCTGTTTTTT. Encoded protein: CASSPRQDKLFF.

The chain employs TRBV27 and TRBJ2-5; possible D gene TRBD2, 5 bases. Germline V CDR1 and CDR2: MNHEY, SMNVEV (reference sequence). There are 14 residues in the CDR3. The germline V and J ends were trimmed by 5 bases and 2 bases, with 12 bases remaining between them. The DNA of the CDR3 is TGTGCCAGCAGTCTCTACCGACTACAAGAGACCCAGTACTTC. Translating gives CASSLYRLQETQYF.

This chain connects TRBV4-2 to TRBJ2-7; 11 bases fit TRBD1. The ends lost 4 bases at V and 5 bases at J; junction bases unmatched: 4. Looked up from germline, CDR1 is LGHNA and CDR2 is YNFKEQ. The CDR3 extends over 14 amino acids. CDR3: CASSRRTGGHEQYF. The CDR3 bases are TGTGCCAGCAGCCGGAGGACAGGGGGCCACGAGCAGTACTTC.

CDR3 amino acids: CASSLRTSYNEQFF. The CDR3 coding sequence is TGTGCCAGCAGCTTACGGACTAGCTACAATGAGCAGTTCTTC. The chain links TRBV5-8 to TRBJ2-1; 7 nucleotides align to TRBD2. The length of the CDR3 is 14 residues. V was pared by 2 bases and J by 3 bases, with 2 bases of the junction left unmatched. The V gene's germline CDR1 is SGHTS and CDR2 YDEGEE.

This chain uses TRBV19 with TRBJ2-2, with D possibly matching TRBD1 (6 bases). V dropped 6 bases and J dropped 2 bases, with 10 bases sitting between them. Germline CDR1 and CDR2: LNHDA and SQIVND (reference sequence). This CDR3 region has 14 residues. CDR3 amino acids: CASRWTDNTGELFF. The CDR3 bases are TGTGCCAGTAGATGGACAGATAACACCGGGGAGCTGTTTTTT.